The present TCR beta chain was sequenced within a study of T cells in Graves' hyperthyroidism and ophthalmopathy. Study-level points and caveats: Ophthalmopathy could be told apart from stable hyperthyroidism with a 13 V-J model.

The source material, RNA transcripts, was used to amplify TCR beta CDR3 regions. Primed by the HTBI set, a first-round RT-PCR was run on the TCR CDR3. TCRdb ran MiXCR on the multiplex PCR reads and lists one entry per CDR3 protein. The data hold 400,000 or so distinct CDR3 sequences, with over 12% observed a single time. This clonotype has a handful of counts. Its cognate antigen is unknown. With 4 bases clipped from V and 4 bases from J, the junction kept 6 bases outside the gene matches. The CDR3 covers 15 residues. Per the germline V gene, CDR1 is SGHRS and CDR2 is YFSETQ. The chain joins TRBV5-1 to TRBJ2-7; 12 bases fit TRBD2. The receptor comes from a man aged 50-59 years with Graves' ophthalmopathy. Sequencing was performed on blood. The CDR3 DNA sequence: TGCGCCAGCAGCGCAACTAGCGGGGGGAATTACGAGCAGTACTTC. This translates into CASSATSGGNYEQYF. Combining the CDR3 with reference TRBV5-1 and TRBJ2-7 gives the whole variable domain KAGVTQTPRYLIKTRGQQVTLSCSPISGHRSVSWYQQTPGQGLQFLFEYFSETQRNKGNFPGRFSGRQFSNSRSEMNVSTLELGDSALYLCASSATSGGNYEQYFGPGTRLTVT.